This is a list of T cell receptor beta chains from one sample in a study of blood T cells in healthy people across ages. TCRdb recomputed calls from the 5' RACE reads with MiXCR, one row per CDR3 protein. The sample contains 800,000 to 950,000 distinct CDR3 sequences, about 28% of which appear only once. A further study also used this sample, focusing on T cells of mothers and their children.

Sequencing input: blood. The receptors come from a woman aged 40 to 49 in good health. CDR3s include the opening cysteine and the closing phenylalanine or tryptophan. The D gene is left open where the match is weak. Only part of the rows carry a size: once, few, many, or a class if the clone is expanded.

CAGSPGTSGETQYF	TGTGCCGGCAGTCCCGGGACTAGCGGCGAGACCCAGTACTTC	TRBJ2-5	TRBD2	.	TRBV27
CASRLAGGPNEQFF	TGTGCCAGCAGGCTAGCGGGGGGGCCGAATGAGCAGTTCTTC	TRBJ2-1	TRBD2	few	TRBV27
CSARDKVVRATTEAFF	TGCAGTGCTAGAGATAAGGTCGTCCGGGCGACGACTGAAGCTTTCTTT	TRBJ1-1	.	.	TRBV20-1
CASSPRLAGGPVQETQYF	TGTGCTAGCAGCCCAAGACTAGCGGGGGGGCCGGTCCAAGAGACCCAGTACTTC	TRBJ2-5	TRBD2	many	TRBV7-7
CASSLRVAGAPWQETQYF	TGTGCCAGCAGCTTACGAGTAGCGGGGGCCCCGTGGCAAGAGACCCAGTACTTC	TRBJ2-5	TRBD2	.	TRBV7-2
CASDRANTEAFF	TGTGCCAGCGACAGGGCTAACACTGAAGCTTTCTTT	TRBJ1-1	TRBD1	.	TRBV6-1
CASSAKFGESTETFF	TGTGCCAGCAGCGCTAAATTCGGGGAGAGCACTGAAACTTTCTTT	TRBJ1-1	.	once	TRBV5-5
CAISDTSTDTQYF	TGTGCCATCAGTGATACTAGCACAGATACGCAGTATTTT	TRBJ2-3	.	.	TRBV10-3
CASSDQGGGAHEQFF	TGTGCCAGCAGTGATCAAGGCGGGGGGGCCCATGAGCAGTTCTTC	TRBJ2-1	TRBD2	.	TRBV2
CASSFRAGLTGANVPTF	TGCGCCAGCAGCTTCAGGGCAGGATTAACCGGGGCCAACGTCCCGACTTTC	TRBJ2-6	.	.	TRBV5-1
CASSHRTRRVSYEQYF	TGTGCCAGCAGCCACCGGACGAGACGGGTTTCCTACGAGCAGTACTTC	TRBJ2-7	.	many	TRBV13
CASSSSYRGGEQFF	TGTGCCAGCAGTTCCTCGTACAGGGGGGGTGAGCAGTTCTTC	TRBJ2-1	.	few	TRBV28
CASSQQGAGSPLHF	TGTGCCAGCAGTCAACAGGGGGCCGGTTCACCCCTCCACTTT	TRBJ1-6	TRBD1	many	TRBV12-3/TRBV12-4
CSVSERDRGYGYTF	TGCAGCGTTTCGGAACGGGACAGGGGCTATGGCTACACCTTC	TRBJ1-2	TRBD1	many	TRBV29-1
CASSPRDRVNLANEQFF	TGTGCCAGCAGCCCCCGGGACAGGGTTAATCTGGCCAATGAGCAGTTCTTC	TRBJ2-1	TRBD1	.	TRBV11-2
CASLQGQNTEAFF	TGTGCCAGTCTACAGGGACAGAACACTGAAGCTTTCTTT	TRBJ1-1	.	.	TRBV18
CASSIDRVVAEAFF	TGCGCCAGCAGCATCGACAGGGTTGTAGCTGAAGCTTTCTTT	TRBJ1-1	TRBD1	many	TRBV5-1
CASSLVAGGTSTDTQYF	TGTGCCAGCAGCTTAGTAGCGGGGGGAACTAGCACAGATACGCAGTATTTT	TRBJ2-3	TRBD2	few	TRBV7-2
CASSSQTLPGGTGYTF	TGTGCCAGCAGCTCCCAAACCCTCCCAGGGGGCACCGGCTACACCTTC	TRBJ1-2	TRBD1	many	TRBV7-3
CASSPRRGHEQFF	TGTGCCAGCAGTCCCCGGAGAGGGCATGAGCAGTTCTTC	TRBJ2-1	.	many	TRBV6-5
CASSLTSRTDTQYF	TGTGCCAGCAGCTTGACTAGCCGCACAGATACGCAGTATTTT	TRBJ2-3	TRBD2	few	TRBV7-2
CASSVGNSYEQYF	TGTGCCAGCAGCGTCGGGAACTCCTACGAGCAGTACTTC	TRBJ2-7	.	many	TRBV7-2
CASKAKPNTGELFF	TGTGCCAGCAAGGCAAAACCGAACACCGGGGAGCTGTTTTTT	TRBJ2-2	.	.	TRBV2
CSAGPDLQADTQYF	TGCAGCGCTGGACCCGATTTACAAGCAGATACGCAGTATTTT	TRBJ2-3	.	few	TRBV29-1
CSASWGDYNSPLHF	TGCAGTGCTAGCTGGGGCGACTATAATTCACCCCTCCACTTT	TRBJ1-6	.	many	TRBV20-1
CASSLGGGSFYEQYF	TGCGCCAGCAGCTTGGGAGGCGGGAGTTTCTACGAGCAGTACTTC	TRBJ2-7	TRBD2	.	TRBV5-1
CASSQDSRTGAFYEQYF	TGCGCCAGCAGCCAAGATTCTCGGACCGGGGCATTCTACGAGCAGTACTTC	TRBJ2-7	.	many	TRBV4-3
CASSQTSGGPGTGELFF	TGTGCCAGCAGCCAGACTAGCGGGGGCCCCGGAACCGGGGAGCTGTTTTTT	TRBJ2-2	TRBD2	few	TRBV7-9
CAHQVGTQYF	TGTGCCCACCAGGTGGGGACCCAGTACTTC	TRBJ2-5	.	.	TRBV2
CATTTGGRIGNNEKLFF	TGTGCCACCACCACGGGGGGGAGAATCGGGAATAATGAAAAACTGTTTTTT	TRBJ1-4	.	many	TRBV15
CASSLGQENEKLFF	TGTGCCAGCAGCTTAGGGCAGGAGAATGAAAAACTGTTTTTT	TRBJ1-4	.	many	TRBV7-9
CASSYSRTGKETQYF	TGTGCCAGCAGTTACTCACGGACAGGGAAAGAGACCCAGTACTTC	TRBJ2-5	TRBD1	few	TRBV6-5
CASSPLGGDTEAFF	TGTGCCAGCTCACCACTTGGGGGGGACACTGAAGCTTTCTTT	TRBJ1-1	.	few	TRBV18
CASSQSNRGNTGELFF	TGTGCCAGCAGTCAGTCGAACAGGGGGAACACCGGGGAGCTGTTTTTT	TRBJ2-2	TRBD1	.	TRBV12-3/TRBV12-4
CASSLRSGPNTEAFF	TGCGCCAGCAGCTTGAGAAGCGGCCCGAACACTGAAGCTTTCTTT	TRBJ1-1	.	.	TRBV5-1
CTSSERDRGLLQPQHF	TGTACCAGCAGTGAGCGGGACAGGGGGCTTTTACAGCCCCAGCATTTT	TRBJ1-5	TRBD1	.	TRBV6-1
CASSNPKSSYNEQFF	TGCGCCAGCAGCAACCCTAAGAGCTCCTACAATGAGCAGTTCTTC	TRBJ2-1	.	many	TRBV5-1
CASVTRGRTGPGYGYTF	TGTGCCAGCGTGACGAGGGGAAGGACAGGACCTGGTTATGGCTACACCTTC	TRBJ1-2	TRBD1	few	TRBV2
CATSDSRGRDGYTF	TGTGCCACCAGTGATTCCCGTGGACGGGATGGCTACACCTTC	TRBJ1-2	.	few	TRBV24-1
CASSPADGAPGANVRTF	TGTGCCAGCAGCCCCGCGGACGGCGCCCCTGGGGCCAACGTCCGGACTTTC	TRBJ2-6	.	.	TRBV7-9
CASSQDSLGTKAKVLFF	TGTGCCAGCAGCCAAGACTCCTTGGGGACTAAAGCGAAGGTGCTGTTTTTT	TRBJ2-2	TRBD2	.	TRBV4-2
CASTNGGKFF	TGTGCCAGCACAAACGGGGGCAAGTTCTTC	TRBJ2-1	.	.	TRBV6-6
CSARRGGGNQPQHF	TGCAGTGCGAGAAGGGGGGGTGGCAATCAGCCCCAGCATTTT	TRBJ1-5	.	.	TRBV20-1
CASSLGAGGTDTQYF	TGCGCCAGCTCCCTCGGAGCGGGCGGCACAGATACGCAGTATTTT	TRBJ2-3	.	many	TRBV5-1